This record concerns one T cell receptor beta chain sequence. Its antigen is unknown. Measured with immunoSEQ multiplex PCR; TCRdb has only the in-frame clones, and not every one. The sample consists of tens of thousands of clones, about nine tenths of them appearing once. This specimen belongs to a study of CD4 T cell repertoires in COVID-19. The study, taken as a whole, reports: Suggested intraclonal diversification: top SARS-CoV-2-reactive clonotypes appeared in two or three memory subsets.

Trimming shortened V by 3 bases and J by 8 bases, and 8 bases separated the two germline ends. CDR3 size: 12 residues. No culture step preceded sequencing of the ex vivo isolated memory T cells. The sequenced sample was central memory CD4+ T cells from blood, obtained before the COVID-19 pandemic. The sequence was collected from a human donor who had COVID-19. The chain is built from TRBV23-1 and TRBJ2-1, with D uncertain. TRBV23-1 is an ORF; its function is uncertain. The CDR3, as DNA: TGCGCCAGCAGTCACCTCGGTTATGAGCAGTTCTTC. Protein product: CASSHLGYEQFF.